A selection of T cell receptor beta chains follows, all from one sample in a study of blood T cell repertoires in COVID-19. Assay used: immunoSEQ multiplex PCR; TCRdb lists only in-frame clones, some missing. The sample carries 150,000 to 200,000 clones, less than 90% recorded once. Material: PBMCs or T cells enriched from blood (not recorded which). These receptors originate from a human donor with acute COVID-19. The donor label of this sample is uncertain. Each CDR3 is given with its conserved first and last residue.

V gene: TRBV24-1; CDR3 protein: CATSDRRGLVSEAFF
V gene: TRBV7-9; CDR3 protein: CASSARQGGEKLFF
V gene: TRBV11-2; CDR3 protein: CASSLSGGAVDTQYF
V gene: TRBV7-3; CDR3 protein: CASSLTGRRTYEQYF
V gene: TRBV18; CDR3 protein: CASSAGQDPTEAFF
V gene: TRBV2; CDR3 protein: CASSETSGDHTDTQYF
V gene: TRBV19; CDR3 protein: CASSILGSYGGYTF
V gene: TRBV19; CDR3 protein: CASSIPRGPDNQPQHF
V gene: TRBV2; CDR3 protein: CASSGGMNEKLFF
V gene: TRBV7-2; CDR3 protein: CASSLVTGSTEAFF
V gene: TRBV5-6; CDR3 protein: CASSLAGTEEAFF
V gene: TRBV7-2; CDR3 protein: CASSFQAGKEETQYF
V gene: TRBV24-1; CDR3 protein: CATSISGGADTQYF
V gene: TRBV5-1; CDR3 protein: CASSLGGSASTDTQYF
V gene: TRBV5-1; CDR3 protein: CASSLEETSGGYEQFF
V gene: TRBV10-1; CDR3 protein: CASMRGEQYF
V gene: TRBV4-1; CDR3 protein: CASSQSLAYEQYF
V gene: TRBV6-6; CDR3 protein: CASSGQGARTEAFF
V gene: TRBV12-3/TRBV12-4; CDR3 protein: CASSRGDTEAFF
V gene: TRBV3-1/TRBV3-2; CDR3 protein: CASSQFRSGGFDTQYF
V gene: TRBV9; CDR3 protein: CASSVSQGGIYGYTF
V gene: TRBV7-2; CDR3 protein: CASSSGTDLIYEQYF
V gene: TRBV12-5; CDR3 protein: CARAQVDTIYF
V gene: TRBV5-4; CDR3 protein: CASGKPGLAGGLVTDTQYF
V gene: TRBV9; CDR3 protein: CASSAPGDSPLHF